A selection of T cell receptor beta chains follows, all from one sample in a study of beta chain features in type 1 diabetes. Here immunoSEQ multiplex PCR was the method, and the copy in TCRdb shows in-frame clones only, minus some. The sample consists of just over 450,000 clones, approximately 31% of them appearing once. The sample consisted of naive CD4+ T cells from blood. Every receptor here comes from a man aged 18 to 29 in good health. The CDR3 runs from the conserved cysteine through the conserved F or W. Each record gives: clone size, J gene, V gene, D gene, CDR3 DNA, CDR3 protein. The D gene is left open where the match is weak. The listing skips clone size in some rows; elsewhere it reads once, few, many or a size class.

size: -; J: TRBJ2-7; V: TRBV7-9; D: -; DNA: TGTGCCAGCAGCTTAGCGGGAGGTGGTAACGCCTACGAGCAGTACTTC; CDR3: CASSLAGGGNAYEQYF
size: -; J: TRBJ2-1; V: TRBV7-2; D: TRBD2; DNA: TGTGCCAGCAGCTTACGGCCTAGCGGGAGGATCTACAATGAGCAGTTCTTC; CDR3: CASSLRPSGRIYNEQFF
size: -; J: TRBJ1-1; V: TRBV5-1; D: -; DNA: TGCGCCAGCAGCTTGGGCATATCGTTGAACACTGAAGCTTTCTTT; CDR3: CASSLGISLNTEAFF
size: -; J: TRBJ2-7; V: TRBV18; D: -; DNA: TGTGCCAGCTCACCAAGTAGGGCCTACGAGCAGTACTTC; CDR3: CASSPSRAYEQYF
size: -; J: TRBJ2-3; V: TRBV7-9; D: -; DNA: TGTGCCAGCAGCTTAGTCGGGTCGGGGACGGATACGCAGTATTTT; CDR3: CASSLVGSGTDTQYF
size: -; J: TRBJ2-1; V: TRBV9; D: TRBD2; DNA: TGTGCCAGCAGCAAGGGGACTAGCGGGTACAATGAGCAGTTCTTC; CDR3: CASSKGTSGYNEQFF
size: few; J: TRBJ2-3; V: TRBV11-2; D: -; DNA: TGTGCCAGCAGCCGCGCGGGCAGAGGCACAGATACGCAGTATTTT; CDR3: CASSRAGRGTDTQYF
size: few; J: TRBJ2-3; V: TRBV7-3; D: TRBD1; DNA: TGTGCCAGCAGCTTAAAGGGACAGGGGACAGATACGCAGTATTTT; CDR3: CASSLKGQGTDTQYF
size: -; J: TRBJ1-5; V: TRBV4-3; D: -; DNA: TGCGCCAGCAGCCAAGAGATAGGGACCGGACAGCCCCAGCATTTT; CDR3: CASSQEIGTGQPQHF
size: many; J: TRBJ2-7; V: TRBV30; D: -; DNA: TGTGCCTGGAGCCGGTCCCCACGGGGCGAGCAGTACTTC; CDR3: CAWSRSPRGEQYF